This T cell receptor (beta chain) was sequenced in a study of blood T cell repertoires in COVID-19. On the study more broadly: Sources were T cells, B-cell-depleted T cells, or PBMCs; the material itself was cDNA or gDNA.

Germline CDR1 reads MNHNS; CDR2 reads SASEGT. V gave up 3 bases and J gave up 3 bases; unmatched junction bases: 4. The CDR3 sequence is 15 residues long. Original processing methods: Reference gene primer amplification gave estimated nucleated cell counts. The data were produced by immunoSEQ multiplex PCR, yet TCRdb's version contains in-frame clones alone and is incomplete. That table is the source of V, J and clone size, and D and trimming were worked out from the DNA. This repertoire shows about 14,000 clones, roughly 90% found once; its top ten account for roughly 51%. This clonotype was obtained from a man aged 80 or over with acute or convalescent COVID-19. Sequenced input: peripheral blood. This chain connects TRBV6-1 to TRBJ2-3; the match to TRBD1 covers 9 bases. The CDR3 nucleotides read TGTGCCAGCAGTGATGTCGGACAGGGGACAGATACGCAGTATTTT. Its protein is CASSDVGQGTDTQYF.